These 12 T cell receptor beta chains were sequenced from one sample in a study of identical twins. TCRdb itself ran the 5' RACE reads through MiXCR, one entry per CDR3 protein. The profile covers 690,000 or so distinct CDR3 sequences, with 8.5% to 9% appearing a single time and roughly 0.9% taken by the ten largest. This sample also belongs to another study, concerning yellow fever vaccine responses in identical twins.

The sequencing sample was made of PBMCs. These receptors all stem from a woman younger than 30 in good health.

In this sample, this clonotype turned up many times. Its ends do not fully match the called genes, so a read error is possible. This chain links TRBV4-3 with TRBJ2-7, with 10 nucleotides matching TRBD1. CDR1 and CDR2 from the germline V gene are LGHNA and YSLEER. The CDR3 contains 14 residues. The DNA for the CDR3 is TGTGCCAGCAGCCCCGGGACAGGGGCCTACGAGCAGTACTTC. The encoded protein is CASSPGTGAYEQYF.

V gene TRBV12-3 or TRBV12-4 combines with J gene TRBJ1-5; D unclear. The CDR3 length is 12 residues. The V end was cut by 1 base, the J end by 11 bases, with 9 bases between. The chain's CDR3 is CASSLERGSQHF. The CDR3 DNA sequence: TGTGCCAGCAGTTTAGAAAGAGGTTCCCAGCATTTT.

This clonotype has just a few counts. This sequence joins TRBV28 and TRBJ2-5; 8 bases line up with TRBD1. There are 17 residues in the CDR3. V shed 5 bases, J shed 1 base, and the junction held 12 bases outside the gene matches. Germline lookup yields CDR1 MDHEN and CDR2 SYDVKM. The CDR3 DNA sequence: TGTGCCAGCAGTACCCTTCTGGACAGGGCTATCCAAGAGACCCAGTACTTC. Translating gives CASSTLLDRAIQETQYF.

This clonotype was counted at least ten times. This sequence joins TRBV30 and TRBJ2-1; possible D gene TRBD1, 5 bases. There are 11 residues in the CDR3. The germline gives CDR1 GTSNPN, CDR2 SVGIG (reference sequence). V was trimmed by 1 base and J by 8 bases, leaving 6 bases between them. CDR3 amino acids: CAWSGRDEQFF. In nucleotides, the CDR3 is TGTGCCTGGAGTGGCAGGGATGAGCAGTTCTTC.

This clonotype has just a few counts. The chain links TRBV18 to TRBJ1-1; 8 bases align to TRBD1. CDR3 size: 18 residues. Trimming cost V 2 bases and J 4 bases; bases outside gene matches: 15. Germline V gives CDR1 KGHSH, CDR2 LQKENI. In DNA form, the CDR3 reads TGTGCCAGCTCACCAAAGGACAGGGCTGTTTCGTTGCGCACTGAAGCTTTCTTT. Encoded protein: CASSPKDRAVSLRTEAFF.

J is TRBJ2-7 and V is TRBV19, with 11 bases aligning to TRBD1. CDR1 is LNHDA and CDR2 is SQIVND in the germline V gene (reference sequence). The CDR3 has 14 amino acids. V shed 6 bases and J 5 bases; nucleotides not matched to a gene: 6. Here the CDR3 DNA reads TGTGCCAGTAGCCTGGGACAGGGGGTCCACGAGCAGTACTTC. This translates into CASSLGQGVHEQYF. Looking up the rest from reference TRBV19 and TRBJ2-7 gives the full variable domain: DGGITQSPKYLFRKEGQNVTLSCEQNLNHDAMYWYRQDPGQGLRLIYYSQIVNDFQKGDIAEGYSVSREKKESFPLTVTSAQKNPTAFYLCASSLGQGVHEQYFGPGTRLTVT.

This clonotype was found many times. V gene TRBV5-1 combines with J gene TRBJ2-3, with D unresolved. V lost 0 bases and J lost 2, with 10 bases in between. The V gene's germline CDR1 is SGHRS and CDR2 YFSETQ. This CDR3 is built from 15 residues. CDR3 DNA: TGCGCCAGCAGCTTGGGGGAAACCTCCACAGATACGCAGTATTTT. The encoded protein is CASSLGETSTDTQYF.

The rearrangement links TRBV5-1 to TRBJ2-1; TRBD2 aligns across 12 bases. J lost 7 bases, V lost 4 bases, and 12 bases had no gene match. The germline V gene has CDR1 SGHRS and CDR2 YFSETQ. The CDR3 consists of 17 residues. The CDR3 bases are TGCGCCAGCAGCCCAGGACTAGCGGGATCGGCGCAGAATGAGCAGTTCTTC. Translation gives CASSPGLAGSAQNEQFF.

This clonotype was picked up a small number of times. The chain uses TRBV6-5 and TRBJ2-1; D is unclear. The V end was cut by 3 bases, the J end by 3 bases, with 12 bases between. CDR3 length: 15 residues. The germline CDR1 and CDR2 sequences are MNHEY and SVGAGI. The CDR3 bases are TGTGCCAGCAGTTATTCCTTGGAAAACTACAATGAGCAGTTCTTC. This gives the protein CASSYSLENYNEQFF.

The chain couples TRBV12-3 or TRBV12-4 to TRBJ2-5; D is perhaps TRBD2 (5 bases). V dropped 2 bases and J dropped 1 base, with 11 bases sitting between them. CDR3 size: 15 residues. CDR3 loop: CASSLPPGTQETQYF. CDR3 DNA: TGTGCCAGCAGTTTACCGCCGGGAACCCAAGAGACCCAGTACTTC.

This clonotype was seen a handful of times. V gene TRBV10-3 combines with J gene TRBJ1-2; D is undetermined. V was shortened by 4 bases and J by 8 bases, with 8 bases between the two germline ends. CDR3 size: 11 residues. The V gene's germline CDR1 is ENHRY and CDR2 SYGVKD. The CDR3 nucleotides are TGTGCCATCAGTGCAGGTGGAGGCTACACCTTC. Encoded protein: CAISAGGGYTF.

V usage is TRBV5-1 and J usage is TRBJ1-6; maybe TRBD1 (5 bases). The CDR3 totals 15 residues. Looked up from germline, CDR1 is SGHRS and CDR2 is YFSETQ. V lost 4 bases and J lost 7, with 15 bases in between. The CDR3 is CASSRRGGENSPLHF. CDR3 coding DNA: TGCGCCAGCAGCCGGCGGGGCGGGGAGAATTCACCCCTCCACTTT.